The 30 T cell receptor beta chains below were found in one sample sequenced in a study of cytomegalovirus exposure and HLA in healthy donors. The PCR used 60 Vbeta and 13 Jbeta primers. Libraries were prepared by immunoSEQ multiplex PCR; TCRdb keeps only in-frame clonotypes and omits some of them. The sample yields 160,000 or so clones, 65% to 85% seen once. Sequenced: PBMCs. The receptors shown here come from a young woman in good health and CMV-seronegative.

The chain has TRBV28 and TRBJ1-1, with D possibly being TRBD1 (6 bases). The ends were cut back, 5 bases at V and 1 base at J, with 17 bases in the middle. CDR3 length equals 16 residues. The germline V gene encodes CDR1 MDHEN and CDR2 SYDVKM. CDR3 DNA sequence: TGTGCCAGCAGTCCCCTCGTCGGGACATGGAACACTGAAGCTTTCTTT. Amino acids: CASSPLVGTWNTEAFF.

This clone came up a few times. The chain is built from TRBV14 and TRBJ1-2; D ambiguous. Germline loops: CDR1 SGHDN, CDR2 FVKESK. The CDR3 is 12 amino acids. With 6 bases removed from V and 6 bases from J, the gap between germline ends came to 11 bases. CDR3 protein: CASSIQPDGYTF. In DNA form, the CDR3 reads TGTGCCAGCAGTATCCAACCGGATGGCTACACCTTC. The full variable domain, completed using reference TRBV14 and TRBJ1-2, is EAGVTQFPSHSVIEKGQTVTLRCDPISGHDNLYWYRRVMGKEIKFLLHFVKESKQDESGMPNNRFLAERTGGTYSTLKVQPAELEDSGVYFCASSIQPDGYTFGSGTRLTVV.

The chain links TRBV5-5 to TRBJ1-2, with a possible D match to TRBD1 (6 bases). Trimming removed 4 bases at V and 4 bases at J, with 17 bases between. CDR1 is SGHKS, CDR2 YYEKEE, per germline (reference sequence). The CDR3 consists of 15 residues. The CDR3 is CASSARDRRLYGYTF. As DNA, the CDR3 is TGTGCCAGCAGCGCGCGTGACAGGCGCCTCTATGGCTACACCTTC.

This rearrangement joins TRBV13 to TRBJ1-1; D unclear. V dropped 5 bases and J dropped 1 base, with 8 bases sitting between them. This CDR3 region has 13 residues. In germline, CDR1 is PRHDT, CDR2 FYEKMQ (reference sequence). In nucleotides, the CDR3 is TGTGCCAGCAGCCCCACAGCGAACACTGAAGCTTTCTTT. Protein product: CASSPTANTEAFF. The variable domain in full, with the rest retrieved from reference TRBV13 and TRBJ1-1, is AAGVIQSPRHLIKEKRETATLKCYPIPRHDTVYWYQQGPGQDPQFLISFYEKMQSDKGSIPDRFSAQQFSDYHSELNMSSLELGDSALYFCASSPTANTEAFFGQGTRLTVV.

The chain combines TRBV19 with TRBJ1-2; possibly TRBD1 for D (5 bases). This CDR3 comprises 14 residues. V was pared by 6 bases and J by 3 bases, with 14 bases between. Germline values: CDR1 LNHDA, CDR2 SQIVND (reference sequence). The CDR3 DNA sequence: TGTGCCAGTAGGATGGGCAGGGAAGACTATGGCTACACCTTC. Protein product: CASRMGREDYGYTF.

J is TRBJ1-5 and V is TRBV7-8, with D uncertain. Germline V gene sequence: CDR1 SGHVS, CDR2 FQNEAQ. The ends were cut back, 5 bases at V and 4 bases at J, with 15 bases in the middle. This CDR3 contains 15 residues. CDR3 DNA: TGTGCCAGCAGCCTTTACCAGACGGGGAATCAGCCCCAGCATTTT. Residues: CASSLYQTGNQPQHF.

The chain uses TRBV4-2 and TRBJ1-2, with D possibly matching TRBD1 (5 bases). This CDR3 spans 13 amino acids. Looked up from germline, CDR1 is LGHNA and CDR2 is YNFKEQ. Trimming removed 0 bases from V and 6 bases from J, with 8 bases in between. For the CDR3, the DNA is TGTGCCAGCAGCCAAGAGTCAGGGAATGGCTACACCTTC. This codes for CASSQESGNGYTF.

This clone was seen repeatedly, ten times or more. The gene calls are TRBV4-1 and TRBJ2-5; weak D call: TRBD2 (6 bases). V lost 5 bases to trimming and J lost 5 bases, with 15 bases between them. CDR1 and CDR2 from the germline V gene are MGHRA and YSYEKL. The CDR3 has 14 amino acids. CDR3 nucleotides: TGCGCCAGCAGCGCCTGGGGGGAAAGGGAGACCCAGTACTTC. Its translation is CASSAWGERETQYF.

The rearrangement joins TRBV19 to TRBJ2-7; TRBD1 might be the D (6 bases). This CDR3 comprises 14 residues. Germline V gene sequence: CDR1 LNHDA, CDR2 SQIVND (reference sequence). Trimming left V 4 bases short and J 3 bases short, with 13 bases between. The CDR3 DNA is TGTGCCAGTAGTACCAGGGACACCGTCTACGAGCAGTACTTC. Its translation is CASSTRDTVYEQYF.

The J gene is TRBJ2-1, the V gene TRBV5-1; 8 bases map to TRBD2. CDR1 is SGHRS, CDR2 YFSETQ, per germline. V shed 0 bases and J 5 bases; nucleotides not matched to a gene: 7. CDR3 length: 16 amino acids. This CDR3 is CASSLVYGGGHNEQFF. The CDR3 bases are TGCGCCAGCAGCTTGGTATACGGGGGGGGCCACAATGAGCAGTTCTTC.

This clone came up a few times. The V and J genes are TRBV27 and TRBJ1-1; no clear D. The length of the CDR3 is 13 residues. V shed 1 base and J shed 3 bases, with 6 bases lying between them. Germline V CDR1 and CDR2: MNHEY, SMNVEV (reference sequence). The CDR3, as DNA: TGTGCCAGCAGTTTATGGGGAGACACTGAAGCTTTCTTT. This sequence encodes CASSLWGDTEAFF.

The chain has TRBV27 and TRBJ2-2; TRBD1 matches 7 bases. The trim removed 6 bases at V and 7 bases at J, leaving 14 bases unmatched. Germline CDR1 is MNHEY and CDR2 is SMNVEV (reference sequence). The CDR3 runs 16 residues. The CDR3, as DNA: TGTGCCAGCAGCCCAAGGCCGAGGGGGCTTAGCGGGGAGCTGTTTTTT. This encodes CASSPRPRGLSGELFF.

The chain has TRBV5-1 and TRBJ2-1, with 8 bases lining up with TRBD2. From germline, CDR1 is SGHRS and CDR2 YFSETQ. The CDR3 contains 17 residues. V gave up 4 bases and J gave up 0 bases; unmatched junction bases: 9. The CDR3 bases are TGCGCCAGCAGCGTATTAGCGGGGAGTAGCTCCTACAATGAGCAGTTCTTC. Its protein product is CASSVLAGSSSYNEQFF. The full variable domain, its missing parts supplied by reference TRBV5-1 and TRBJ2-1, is KAGVTQTPRYLIKTRGQQVTLSCSPISGHRSVSWYQQTPGQGLQFLFEYFSETQRNKGNFPGRFSGRQFSNSRSEMNVSTLELGDSALYLCASSVLAGSSSYNEQFFGPGTRLTVL.

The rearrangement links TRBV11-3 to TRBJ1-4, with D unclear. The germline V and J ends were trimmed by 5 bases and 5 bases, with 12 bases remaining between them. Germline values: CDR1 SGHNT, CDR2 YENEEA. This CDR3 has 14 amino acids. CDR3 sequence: CASSPRAQNEKLFF. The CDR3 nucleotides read TGTGCCAGCAGCCCGAGGGCCCAGAATGAAAAACTGTTTTTT. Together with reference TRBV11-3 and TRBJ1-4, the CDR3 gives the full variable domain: EAGVVQSPRYKIIEKKQPVAFWCNPISGHNTLYWYLQNLGQGPELLIRYENEEAVDDSQLPKDRFSAERLKGVDSTLKIQPAELGDSAVYLCASSPRAQNEKLFFGSGTQLSVL.

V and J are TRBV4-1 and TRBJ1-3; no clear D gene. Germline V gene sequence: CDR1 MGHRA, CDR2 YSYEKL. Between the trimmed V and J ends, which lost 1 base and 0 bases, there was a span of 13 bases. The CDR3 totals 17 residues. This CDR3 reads CASSQAVPSSSGNTIYF. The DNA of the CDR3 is TGCGCCAGCAGCCAAGCGGTCCCATCGAGCTCTGGAAACACCATATATTTT.

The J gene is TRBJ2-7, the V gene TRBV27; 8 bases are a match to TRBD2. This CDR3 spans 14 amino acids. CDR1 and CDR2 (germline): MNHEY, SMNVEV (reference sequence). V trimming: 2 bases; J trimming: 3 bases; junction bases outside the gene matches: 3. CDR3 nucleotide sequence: TGTGCCAGCAGTTTAGCGGGGGGCGGCTACGAGCAGTACTTC. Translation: CASSLAGGGYEQYF.

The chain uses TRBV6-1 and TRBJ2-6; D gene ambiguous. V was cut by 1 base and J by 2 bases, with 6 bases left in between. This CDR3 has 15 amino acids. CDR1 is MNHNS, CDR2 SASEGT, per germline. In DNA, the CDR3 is TGTGCCAGCAGTGAAGACTTAACTGGGGCCAACGTCCTGACTTTC. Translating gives CASSEDLTGANVLTF.

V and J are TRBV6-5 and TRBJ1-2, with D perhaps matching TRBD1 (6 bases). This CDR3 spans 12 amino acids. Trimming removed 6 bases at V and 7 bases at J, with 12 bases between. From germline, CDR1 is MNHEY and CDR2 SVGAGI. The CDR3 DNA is TGTGCCAGCAGGCTACAGGGCTTTGGCTACACCTTC. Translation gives CASRLQGFGYTF.

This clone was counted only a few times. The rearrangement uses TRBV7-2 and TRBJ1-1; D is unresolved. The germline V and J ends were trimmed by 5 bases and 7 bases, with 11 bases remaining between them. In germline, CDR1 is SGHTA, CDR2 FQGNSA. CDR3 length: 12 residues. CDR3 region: CASSPGGVEAFF. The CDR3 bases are TGTGCCAGCAGCCCCGGCGGGGTTGAAGCTTTCTTT.

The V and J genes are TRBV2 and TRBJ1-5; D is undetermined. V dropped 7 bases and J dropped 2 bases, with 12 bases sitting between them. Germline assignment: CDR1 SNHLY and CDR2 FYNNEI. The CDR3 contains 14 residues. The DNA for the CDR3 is TGTGCCAGCACCCGCGAGAGTGGCAATCAGCCCCAGCATTTT. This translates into CASTRESGNQPQHF.

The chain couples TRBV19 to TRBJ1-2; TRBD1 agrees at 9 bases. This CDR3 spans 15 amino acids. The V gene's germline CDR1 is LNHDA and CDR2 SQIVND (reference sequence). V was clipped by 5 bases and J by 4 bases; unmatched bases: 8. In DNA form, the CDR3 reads TGTGCCAGTAGTTTTTGGGACAGGGCTGGCTATGGCTACACCTTC. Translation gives CASSFWDRAGYGYTF.

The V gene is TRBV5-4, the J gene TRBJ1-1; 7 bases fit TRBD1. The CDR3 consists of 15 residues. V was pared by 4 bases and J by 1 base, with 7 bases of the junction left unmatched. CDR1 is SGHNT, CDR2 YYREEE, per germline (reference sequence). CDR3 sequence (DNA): TGTGCCAGCAGCCGGGACAGCCTCGGGAACACTGAAGCTTTCTTT. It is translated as CASSRDSLGNTEAFF.

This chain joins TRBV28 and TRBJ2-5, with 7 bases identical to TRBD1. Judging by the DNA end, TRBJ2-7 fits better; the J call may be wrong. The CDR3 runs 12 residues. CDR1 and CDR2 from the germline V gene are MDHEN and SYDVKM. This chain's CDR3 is CASNPGGYEQYF. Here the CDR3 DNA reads TGTGCCAGCAATCCAGGGGGCTACGAGCAGTACTTC.

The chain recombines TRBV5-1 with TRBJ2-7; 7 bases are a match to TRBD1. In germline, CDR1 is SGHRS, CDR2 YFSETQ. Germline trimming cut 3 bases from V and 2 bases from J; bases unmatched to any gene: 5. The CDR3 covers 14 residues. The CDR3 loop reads CASSSGQAAYEQYF. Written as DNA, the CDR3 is TGCGCCAGCAGCTCCGGACAGGCAGCCTACGAGCAGTACTTC.

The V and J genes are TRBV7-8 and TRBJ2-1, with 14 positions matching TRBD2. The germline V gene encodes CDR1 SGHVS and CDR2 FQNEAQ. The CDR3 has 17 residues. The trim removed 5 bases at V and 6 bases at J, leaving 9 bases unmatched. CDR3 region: CASSRLTSGGASNEQFF. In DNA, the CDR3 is TGTGCCAGCAGCCGCCTGACTAGCGGGGGGGCAAGCAATGAGCAGTTCTTC.

The CDR3 here is CASSQGLAEHSDTQYF. For the CDR3, the DNA is TGTGCCAGCAGTCAGGGACTAGCGGAGCACTCAGATACGCAGTATTTT. The V gene is TRBV28, the J gene TRBJ2-3, with 11 bases identical to TRBD2. This CDR3 spans 16 amino acids. The ends lost 5 bases at V and 4 bases at J; junction bases unmatched: 8. Looked up from germline, CDR1 is MDHEN and CDR2 is SYDVKM.

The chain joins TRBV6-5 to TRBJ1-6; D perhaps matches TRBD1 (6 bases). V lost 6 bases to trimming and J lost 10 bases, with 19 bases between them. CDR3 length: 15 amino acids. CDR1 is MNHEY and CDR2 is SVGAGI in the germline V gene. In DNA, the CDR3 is TGTGCCAGCAGCCGCTTTAAAAGGGGGAGATCACCCCTCCACTTT. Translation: CASSRFKRGRSPLHF.

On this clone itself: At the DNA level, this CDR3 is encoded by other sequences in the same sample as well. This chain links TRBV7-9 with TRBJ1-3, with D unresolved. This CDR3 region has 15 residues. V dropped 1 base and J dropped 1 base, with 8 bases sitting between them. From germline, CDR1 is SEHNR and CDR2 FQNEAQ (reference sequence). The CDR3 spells CASSLVSLSGNTIYF. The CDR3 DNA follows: TGTGCCAGCAGCTTAGTATCTCTTTCTGGAAACACCATATATTTT.

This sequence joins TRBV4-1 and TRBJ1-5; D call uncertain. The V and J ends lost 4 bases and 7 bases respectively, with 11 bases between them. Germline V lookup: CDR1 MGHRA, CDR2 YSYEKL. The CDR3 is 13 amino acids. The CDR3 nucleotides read TGCGCCAGCAGCCGTACGTCGGGACAGCCCCAGCATTTT. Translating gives CASSRTSGQPQHF.

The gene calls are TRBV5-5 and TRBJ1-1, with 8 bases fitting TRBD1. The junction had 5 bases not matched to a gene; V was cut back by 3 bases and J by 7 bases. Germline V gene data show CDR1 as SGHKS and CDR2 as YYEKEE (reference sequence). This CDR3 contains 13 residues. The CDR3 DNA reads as TGTGCCAGCAGCTGGGGACAGGACAATGAAGCTTTCTTT. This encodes CASSWGQDNEAFF.